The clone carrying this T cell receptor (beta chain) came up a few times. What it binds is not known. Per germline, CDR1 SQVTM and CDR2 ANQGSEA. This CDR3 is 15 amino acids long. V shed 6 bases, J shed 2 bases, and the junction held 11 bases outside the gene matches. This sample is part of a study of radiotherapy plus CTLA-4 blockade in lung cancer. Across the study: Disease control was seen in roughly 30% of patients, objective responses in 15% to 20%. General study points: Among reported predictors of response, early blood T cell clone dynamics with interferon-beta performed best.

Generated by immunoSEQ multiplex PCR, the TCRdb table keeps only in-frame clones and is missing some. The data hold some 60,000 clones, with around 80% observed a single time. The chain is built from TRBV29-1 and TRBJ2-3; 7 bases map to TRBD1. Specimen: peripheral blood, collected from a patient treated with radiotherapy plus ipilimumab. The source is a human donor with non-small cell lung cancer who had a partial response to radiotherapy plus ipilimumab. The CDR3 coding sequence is TGCAGCGTCATTCCTACAGGGGCTGTCACAGATACGCAGTATTTT. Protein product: CSVIPTGAVTDTQYF.